This TCR beta chain comes out of a study of identical twins. General study findings and limits: One should note that invariant MAIT and iNKT cells could partly confound zero-insertion analyses. Out-of-frame TCR alpha sharing in monozygotic twins exceeded recombination model predictions. Cord blood beta clonotypes present at high abundance carried fewer insertions; no such pattern appeared in memory repertoires.

CDR1 is MGHRA, CDR2 YSYEKL, per germline. The V gene end was trimmed by 4 bases and the J gene end by 7 bases; junction bases not matched to a gene: 16. This CDR3 spans 17 amino acids. Through template switching, a universal primer site was introduced, and the cDNA contained unique molecular identifiers. MiXCR, run by TCRdb on the 5' RACE reads, gives a single entry per CDR3 protein. The table lists approximately 1.8 million distinct CDR3 sequences, under 35% of them singletons. Note on this clonotype: Its antigen is not known. A single base separates this from a much larger clone, so it may be a read error.

The rearrangement links TRBV4-1 to TRBJ2-7; 10 nucleotides align to TRBD2. Sequencing input: cord blood. The receptor comes from a newborn girl in good health. CDR3 region: CASSPPSGRPLFYEQYF. DNA for the CDR3: TGCGCCAGCAGCCCACCTAGCGGGAGACCCTTGTTCTATGAGCAGTACTTC.